These 20 T cell receptor beta chains were sequenced from one sample in a study of blood T cell repertoires in COVID-19. Libraries were prepared by immunoSEQ multiplex PCR; TCRdb keeps only in-frame clonotypes and omits some of them. The sample lists roughly 270,000 clones, roughly 85% occurring once. Source material: peripheral blood. The source is a man aged 50-59 years with active or convalescent COVID-19.

The rearrangement joins TRBV29-1 to TRBJ2-3; TRBD1 is a possible D gene (6 bases). This CDR3 has 15 amino acids. Trimming stripped 6 bases from V and 3 bases from J, with 19 bases between. Germline CDR1 and CDR2: SQVTM and ANQGSEA. The CDR3 reads CSVGQTMTETDTQYF. In nucleotides, the CDR3 is TGCAGCGTCGGACAGACAATGACAGAGACAGATACGCAGTATTTT.

This chain uses TRBV19 with TRBJ2-1; 9 nucleotides match TRBD2. The V gene end was trimmed by 6 bases and the J gene end by 4 bases; junction bases not matched to a gene: 7. Germline V gene sequence: CDR1 LNHDA, CDR2 SQIVND (reference sequence). This CDR3 has 15 amino acids. Here the CDR3 DNA reads TGTGCCAGTAGCGCCCGACTAGCGGTTTACAATGAGCAGTTCTTC. Its translation: CASSARLAVYNEQFF.

The V and J genes are TRBV2 and TRBJ2-7; 10 nucleotides line up with TRBD1. This CDR3 has 14 residues. V lost 5 bases, J lost 7 bases, and 8 bases stayed unmatched. CDR1 is SNHLY, CDR2 FYNNEI, per germline. The CDR3 sequence is CASSSGTGVREQYF. In DNA form, the CDR3 reads TGTGCCAGCAGTTCCGGGACAGGGGTTCGAGAGCAGTACTTC.

This clone was observed a few times. The chain employs TRBV7-2 and TRBJ1-5; 9 positions agree with TRBD1. J gave up 2 bases and V 5 bases, and 10 bases lay outside the gene matches. The CDR3 sequence is 17 residues long. Germline V gene lookup returns CDR1 SGHTA and CDR2 FQGNSA. CDR3 residues: CASSRGQGRVGNQPQHF. In DNA form, the CDR3 reads TGTGCCAGCAGCCGTGGACAGGGGCGGGTAGGCAATCAGCCCCAGCATTTT.

The rearrangement joins TRBV6-2 or TRBV6-3 to TRBJ2-1; 11 bases are shared with TRBD2. J was trimmed by 7 bases and V by 2 bases; bases with no gene match: 7. CDR3 length equals 16 residues. Germline assignment: CDR1 MNHEY and CDR2 SVGEGT. CDR3 nucleotides: TGTGCCAGCAGTTACCCGCGACTAGCGGGACGAAATGAGCAGTTCTTC. This codes for CASSYPRLAGRNEQFF.

The gene calls are TRBV6-2 or TRBV6-3 and TRBJ1-2, with D hard to call. V was clipped by 2 bases and J by 4 bases, with 8 bases between them. In germline, CDR1 is MNHEY, CDR2 SVGEGT. The CDR3 runs 13 residues. CDR3 amino acids: CASSYLGSYGYTF. The DNA for the CDR3 is TGTGCCAGCAGTTACCTGGGCAGCTATGGCTACACCTTC.

J is TRBJ2-7 and V is TRBV7-9, with D unresolved. The CDR3 extends over 12 amino acids. Germline CDR1 and CDR2: SEHNR and FQNEAQ (reference sequence). The germline V and J ends were trimmed by 4 bases and 3 bases, with 7 bases remaining between them. The CDR3 region has the DNA TGTGCCAGCAGCTACTCTCTCTACGAGCAGTACTTC. This codes for CASSYSLYEQYF.

The chain joins TRBV18 to TRBJ2-3; 9 nucleotides agree with TRBD1. Losses at the gene ends were 0 bases for V and 4 bases for J; bases not matched to a gene: 5. This CDR3 has 16 amino acids. Germline values: CDR1 KGHSH, CDR2 LQKENI. CDR3 residues: CASSPPGQGWADTQYF. The CDR3 DNA reads as TGTGCCAGCTCACCACCGGGACAGGGTTGGGCAGATACGCAGTATTTT.

This rearrangement joins TRBV5-1 to TRBJ2-5; D remains ambiguous. Germline CDR1 and CDR2: SGHRS and YFSETQ. The ends were cut back, 0 bases at V and 2 bases at J, with 5 bases in the middle. This CDR3 has 13 amino acids. The CDR3: CASSLVLQETQYF. The CDR3 DNA is TGCGCCAGCAGCTTGGTTCTGCAAGAGACCCAGTACTTC.

The chain joins TRBV28 to TRBJ1-2, with D perhaps matching TRBD1 (5 bases). The CDR3 sequence is 13 residues long. Germline V CDR1 and CDR2: MDHEN, SYDVKM. V was trimmed by 7 bases and J by 4 bases, leaving 13 bases between them. The chain's CDR3 is CASTKGVPYGYTF. The DNA for the CDR3 is TGTGCCAGCACCAAAGGGGTACCCTATGGCTACACCTTC.

This rearrangement joins TRBV5-1 to TRBJ1-5; D is perhaps TRBD1 (5 bases). V shed 0 bases and J shed 3 bases, with 7 bases lying between them. There are 14 residues in the CDR3. Germline CDR1 reads SGHRS; CDR2 reads YFSETQ. The DNA for the CDR3 is TGCGCCAGCAGCTTGGGGGGACTCAATCAGCCCCAGCATTTT. This gives the protein CASSLGGLNQPQHF.

This chain uses TRBV7-9 with TRBJ1-4, with 10 bases that match TRBD1. The ends lost 5 bases at V and 5 bases at J; junction bases unmatched: 2. CDR3 length: 14 amino acids. From germline, CDR1 is SEHNR and CDR2 FQNEAQ (reference sequence). Here the CDR3 DNA reads TGTGCCAGCAGCCAGGACAGGGGGAATGAAAAACTGTTTTTT. This translates into CASSQDRGNEKLFF.

The gene calls are TRBV7-8 and TRBJ2-3; 7 bases fit TRBD2. This CDR3 has 17 amino acids. Germline CDR1 reads SGHVS; CDR2 reads FQNEAQ. Unmatched junction bases numbered 15, after V lost 6 bases and J lost 3 bases. The chain's CDR3 is CASSFSRAGLLTDTQYF. The CDR3 nucleotides read TGTGCCAGCAGTTTTAGTCGAGCGGGATTGTTGACAGATACGCAGTATTTT. The entire variable domain, with the rest obtained from reference TRBV7-8 and TRBJ2-3, is as follows: GAGVSQSPRYKVAKRGQDVALRCDPISGHVSLFWYQQALGQGPEFLTYFQNEAQLDKSGLPSDRFFAERPEGSVSTLKIQRTQQEDSAVYLCASSFSRAGLLTDTQYFGPGTRLTVL.

This clone occurred once. The V gene is TRBV7-8, the J gene TRBJ1-3; D call uncertain. The CDR3 loop spans 13 amino acids. CDR1 and CDR2 (germline): SGHVS, FQNEAQ. V dropped 5 bases and J dropped 0 bases, with 5 bases sitting between them. CDR3 sequence (DNA): TGTGCCAGCAGCCCAGGCTCTGGAAACACCATATATTTT. Translating it yields CASSPGSGNTIYF.

Concerning this clone: Germline and junction disagree at one end, which may indicate a read error. The chain links TRBV7-7 to TRBJ1-5; the match to TRBD1 covers 9 bases. CDR3 length: 14 residues. Germline assignment: CDR1 SSHAT and CDR2 FNYEAQ (reference sequence). The CDR3 sequence: CASSFPTGGTPQHF. The CDR3 DNA reads TGTGCTAGCAGCTTTCCAACAGGGGGCACCCCCCAGCATTTT.

As regards this clone: It is unclear where the CDR3 begins or ends on the DNA, so no DNA is shown, and the CDR3 is as TCRdb lists it. CDR3 protein: CASSIPRGRDRVASGSTDTQYF. The chain has TRBV21-1 and TRBJ2-3; the table gives TRBD1 as D, unverified against the DNA. TRBV21-1 corresponds to a pseudogene. The CDR3 adds up to 22 amino acids, both ends counted.

The V call is TRBV27, the J call TRBJ2-1; maybe TRBD2 (7 bases). Trimming took 3 bases from V and 10 from J, leaving 13 bases between them. CDR3 length equals 13 residues. Germline CDR1 MNHEY, CDR2 SMNVEV (reference sequence). The CDR3 spells CASSFRGALEQFF. CDR3 nucleotide sequence: TGTGCCAGCAGTTTTCGGGGGGCGCTGGAGCAGTTCTTC.

DNA for the CDR3: TGTGCCAGCGGGTCGGGCAATGAGCAGTTCTTC. This sequence encodes CASGSGNEQFF. This rearrangement joins TRBV25-1 to TRBJ2-1; no definite D call. V lost 8 bases and J lost 6, with 8 bases in between. This CDR3 spans 11 amino acids. Germline V gene lookup returns CDR1 MGHDK and CDR2 SYGVNS. The complete variable domain, with remaining parts taken from reference TRBV25-1 and TRBJ2-1, reads EADIYQTPRYLVIGTGKKITLECSQTMGHDKMYWYQQDPGMELHLIHYSYGVNSTEKGDLSSESTVSRIRTEHFPLTLESARPSHTSQYLCASGSGNEQFFGPGTRLTVL.

The chain has TRBV11-2 and TRBJ2-7, with D tentatively TRBD2 (6 bases). This CDR3 is 17 amino acids long. Per the germline V gene, CDR1 is SGHAT and CDR2 is FQNNGV. Trimming removed 2 bases from V and 1 base from J, with 18 bases in between. The CDR3 nucleotides read TGTGCCAGCAGCTTATACCCCCGGGGCGGGATGTCCTACGAGCAGTACTTC. Translating it yields CASSLYPRGGMSYEQYF.

The CDR3 sequence: CASRTGGDGNQPQHF. In DNA, the CDR3 is TGTGCCAGCAGGACGGGGGGGGACGGCAATCAGCCCCAGCATTTT. This chain joins TRBV6-5 and TRBJ1-5; D is perhaps TRBD1 (5 bases). The CDR3 totals 15 residues. CDR1 and CDR2 from the germline V gene are MNHEY and SVGAGI. The V gene lost 6 bases and the J gene lost 2 bases, with 14 bases spanning the gap.